These 7 T cell receptor beta chains originate from one sample sequenced in a study of regulatory T cells in long-lasting Graves disease. Indicated time point: newly diagnosed GD, antithyroid drugs for less than 3 months. PBMC-derived RNA was used for the TCR library. Construction of TCR beta libraries relied on iRepertoire HTBI primers and on Arm-PCR targeting CDR3 regions. TCRdb called the multiplex PCR reads again in MiXCR, with one record for every CDR3 protein. The table includes about 620,000 distinct CDR3 sequences, less than 20% detected once. These data were also reused for a study on T cells in Graves' hyperthyroidism and ophthalmopathy.

The specimen was peripheral blood mononuclear cells (PBMCs), collected at new diagnosis, from a patient treated with antithyroid drugs. All receptors derive from a woman aged 25 to 39 with Graves disease.

The chain recombines TRBV7-2 with TRBJ2-1; 7 bases agree with TRBD1. The end of the DNA is better explained by TRBJ2-5, so the J call may be wrong. The germline V gene has CDR1 SGHTA and CDR2 FQGNSA. CDR3 size: 16 residues. CDR3 in DNA: TGTGCCAGCATCGGTCCGGGACAGATCCTCCAAGAGACCCAGTACTTC. Encoded protein: CASIGPGQILQETQYF.

In its sample, this clonotype was seen a few times. This may arise from a read error, as a much more abundant clone is one base away. J is TRBJ1-2 and V is TRBV2; D is unresolved. This CDR3 region has 16 residues. CDR1 is SNHLY and CDR2 is FYNNEI in the germline V gene. The CDR3 protein is CASSEASSALGYGCTF. For the CDR3, the DNA is TGTGCCAGCAGTGAAGCGAGCAGCGCCTTGGGCTATGGCTGCACCTTC. The entire variable domain, with the rest obtained from reference TRBV2 and TRBJ1-2, is as follows: EPEVTQTPSHQVTQMGQEVILRCVPISNHLYFYWYRQILGQKVEFLVSFYNNEISEKSEIFDDQFSVERPDGSNFTLKIRSTKLEDSAMYFCASSEASSALGYGCTFGSGTRLTVV.

This clonotype was found a few times. The chain uses TRBV19 and TRBJ2-7, with 9 bases matching TRBD2. CDR3 size: 15 residues. V trimming: 5 bases; J trimming: 1 base; junction bases outside the gene matches: 6. Germline CDR1 LNHDA, CDR2 SQIVND (reference sequence). DNA for the CDR3: TGTGCCAGTAGTTTTGGACTAGCGCCTTCCTACGAGCAGTACTTC. Encoded protein: CASSFGLAPSYEQYF.

This clonotype has a count of ten or more. V gene TRBV7-9 combines with J gene TRBJ1-5; 8 bases fit TRBD1. Trimming removed 1 base from V and 5 bases from J; junction bases left unmatched: 10. Germline lookup yields CDR1 SEHNR and CDR2 FQNEAQ (reference sequence). This CDR3 region has 17 residues. The chain's CDR3 is CASSLGTGPVGHQPQHF. CDR3 in DNA: TGTGCCAGCAGCTTAGGGACAGGGCCGGTGGGTCATCAGCCCCAGCATTTT. Variable domain in full (rest from reference TRBV7-9 and TRBJ1-5): DTGVSQNPRHKITKRGQNVTFRCDPISEHNRLYWYRQTLGQGPEFLTYFQNEAQLEKSRLLSDRFSAERPKGSFSTLEIQRTEQGDSAMYLCASSLGTGPVGHQPQHFGDGTRLSIL.

A word on this clonotype: This may come from a read error, since a much larger clone is one base off. The chain has TRBV5-1 and TRBJ1-1; TRBD1 might be the D (5 bases). The germline CDR1 and CDR2 sequences are SGHRS and YFSETQ. This CDR3 is built from 16 residues. In DNA, the CDR3 is TGCGCCGGCAGCTTCGAGTACGACAGCTTTAACACTGAAGCTTTCTTT. It is translated as CAGSFEYDSFNTEAFF. Based on the CDR3 plus reference TRBV5-1 and TRBJ1-1, the full variable domain is KAGVTQTPRYLIKTRGQQVTLSCSPISGHRSVSWYQQTPGQGLQFLFEYFSETQRNKGNFPGRFSGRQFSNSRSEMNVSTLELGDSALYLCAGSFEYDSFNTEAFFGQGTRLTVV.

This clonotype was seen a few times. The V call is TRBV30, the J call TRBJ2-1; unclear D gene. V was cut by 3 bases and J by 8 bases, with 14 bases left in between. CDR3 length equals 13 residues. Germline CDR1 reads GTSNPN; CDR2 reads SVGIG (reference sequence). This chain's CDR3 is CAWSLLRYDEQFF. The CDR3 region has the DNA TGTGCCTGGAGCCTGTTAAGGTACGATGAGCAGTTCTTC.

This clonotype has at least ten counts. This chain's CDR3 is CSVPAPDRATRGDYGYTF. In DNA form, the CDR3 reads TGCAGCGTTCCCGCTCCGGACAGGGCCACGCGAGGGGACTATGGCTACACCTTC. V and J are TRBV29-1 and TRBJ1-2; the match to TRBD1 covers 8 bases. The CDR3 is 18 residues long. The germline V gene has CDR1 SQVTM and CDR2 ANQGSEA. V shed 5 bases and J 3 bases; nucleotides not matched to a gene: 20. The whole variable domain, remainder taken from reference TRBV29-1 and TRBJ1-2, is SAVISQKPSRDICQRGTSLTIQCQVDSQVTMMFWYRQQPGQSLTLIATANQGSEATYESGFVIDKFPISRPNLTFSTLTVSNMSPEDSSIYLCSVPAPDRATRGDYGYTFGSGTRLTVV.